This entry lists 2 T cell receptor beta chains sequenced from one sample in a study of T cell responses to AZD1222 COVID-19 vaccine (dated by TCRdb to about 2021). This specimen's time point label, per the study, means: about 28 days (+/-7) after the second vaccine dose. The label giving this sample's treatment or condition can be read as: meningococcal conjugate vaccine given as trial control. The library was prepared using the immunoSEQ multiplex PCR assay. Imported from immuneACCESS, the table was reduced by TCRdb to in-frame sequences with V and J called. These copies leave out some clones; in studies compared against another copy, an unresolved V gene accounts for under half, and the cause of the remainder is not known. Across this sample there are 150,000 to 200,000 clones, with 70% to 90% seen only once. Of the sample, more than 3.5% falls within the top ten clones. The sequencing here drew on peripheral blood, taken 28 days after the second dose of the MenACWY control vaccine. These receptors originate from an adult who received the MenACWY meningococcal vaccine as a control.

This clone has just one count. This sequence joins TRBV6-4 and TRBJ2-3, with a tentative D call TRBD2 (6 bases). V gave up 2 bases and J gave up 2 bases, with 14 bases separating them. CDR1 and CDR2 from the germline V gene are MRHNA and SNTAGT. This CDR3 has 16 residues. CDR3 loop: CASSDNSGRHTDTQYF. The CDR3, as DNA: TGTGCCAGCAGTGACAATAGCGGCCGTCACACAGATACGCAGTATTTT.

The J gene is TRBJ1-3, the V gene TRBV6-5; D is undetermined. CDR1 MNHEY and CDR2 SVGAGI come from the germline V gene. The CDR3 has 12 amino acids. Trimming removed 6 bases at V and 0 bases at J, with 3 bases between. CDR3 DNA sequence: TGTGCCAGCAGAAGCTCTGGAAACACCATATATTTT. Protein sequence: CASRSSGNTIYF.